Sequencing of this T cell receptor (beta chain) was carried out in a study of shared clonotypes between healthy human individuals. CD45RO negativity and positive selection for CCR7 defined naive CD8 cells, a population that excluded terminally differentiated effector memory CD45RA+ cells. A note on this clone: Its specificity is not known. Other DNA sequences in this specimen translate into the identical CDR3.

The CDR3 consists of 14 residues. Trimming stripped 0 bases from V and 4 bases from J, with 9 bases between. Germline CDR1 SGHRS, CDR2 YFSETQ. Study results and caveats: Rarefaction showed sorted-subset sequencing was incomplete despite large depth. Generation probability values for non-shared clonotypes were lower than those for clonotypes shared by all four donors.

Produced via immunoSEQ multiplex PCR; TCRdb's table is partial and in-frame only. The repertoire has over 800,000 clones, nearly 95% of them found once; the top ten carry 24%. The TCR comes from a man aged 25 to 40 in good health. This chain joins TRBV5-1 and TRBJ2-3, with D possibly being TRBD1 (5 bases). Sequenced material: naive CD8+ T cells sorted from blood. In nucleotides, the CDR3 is TGCGCCAGCAGCTTGGCAGACAGCGCAGATACGCAGTATTTT. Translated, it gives CASSLADSADTQYF.